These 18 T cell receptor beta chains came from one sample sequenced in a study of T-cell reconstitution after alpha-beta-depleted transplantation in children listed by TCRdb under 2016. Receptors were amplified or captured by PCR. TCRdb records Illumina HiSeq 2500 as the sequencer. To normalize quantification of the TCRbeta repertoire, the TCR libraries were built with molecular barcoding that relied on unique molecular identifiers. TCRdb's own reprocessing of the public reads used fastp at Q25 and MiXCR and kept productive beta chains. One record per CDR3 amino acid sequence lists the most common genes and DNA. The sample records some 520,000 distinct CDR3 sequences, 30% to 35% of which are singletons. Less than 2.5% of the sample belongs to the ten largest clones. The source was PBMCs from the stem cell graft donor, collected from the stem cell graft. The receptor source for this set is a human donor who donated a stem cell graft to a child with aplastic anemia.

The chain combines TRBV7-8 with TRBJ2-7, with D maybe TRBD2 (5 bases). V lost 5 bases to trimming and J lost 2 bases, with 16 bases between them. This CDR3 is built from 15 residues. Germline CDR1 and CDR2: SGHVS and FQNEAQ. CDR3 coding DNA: TGTGCCAGCAGCGCTCGGACTTCCGGGGCCTACGAGCAGTACTTC. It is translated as CASSARTSGAYEQYF.

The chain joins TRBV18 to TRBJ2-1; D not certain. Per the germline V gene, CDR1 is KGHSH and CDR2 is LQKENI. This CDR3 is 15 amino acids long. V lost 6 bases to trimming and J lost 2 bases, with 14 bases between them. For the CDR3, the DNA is TGTGCCAGCTCGTTTGGGCAAGGAGCCTACAATGAGCAGTTCTTC. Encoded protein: CASSFGQGAYNEQFF.

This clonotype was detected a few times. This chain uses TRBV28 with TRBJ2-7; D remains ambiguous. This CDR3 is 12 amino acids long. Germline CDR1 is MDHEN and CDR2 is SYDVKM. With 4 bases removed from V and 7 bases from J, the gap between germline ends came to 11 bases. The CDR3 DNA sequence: TGTGCCAGCAGTTCCCCGCCCAGAGAGCAGTACGTC. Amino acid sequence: CASSSPPREQYV.

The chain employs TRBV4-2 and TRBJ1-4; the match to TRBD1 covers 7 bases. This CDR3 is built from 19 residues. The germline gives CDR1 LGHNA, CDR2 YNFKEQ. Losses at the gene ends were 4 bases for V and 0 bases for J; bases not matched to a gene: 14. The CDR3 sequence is CASSPNTDRAVATNEKLFF. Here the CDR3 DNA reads TGTGCCAGCAGCCCAAACACTGACAGGGCCGTTGCAACTAATGAAAAACTGTTTTTT.

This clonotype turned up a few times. The CDR3 is CASSQTGTANTEAFF. CDR3 sequence (DNA): TGTGCCAGCAGTCAAACCGGGACAGCAAACACTGAAGCTTTCTTT. The gene calls are TRBV12-3 or TRBV12-4 and TRBJ1-1; 7 bases are shared with TRBD1. This CDR3 region has 15 residues. V dropped 5 bases and J dropped 2; count of bases not matched to a gene: 8.

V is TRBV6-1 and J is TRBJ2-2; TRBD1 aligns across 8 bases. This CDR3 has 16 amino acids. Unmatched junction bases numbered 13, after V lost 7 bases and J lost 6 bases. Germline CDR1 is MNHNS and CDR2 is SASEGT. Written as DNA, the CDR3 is TGTGCCAGCAAGGAGTCAGACAGGGGATTTTCCGGGGAGCTGTTTTTT. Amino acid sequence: CASKESDRGFSGELFF.

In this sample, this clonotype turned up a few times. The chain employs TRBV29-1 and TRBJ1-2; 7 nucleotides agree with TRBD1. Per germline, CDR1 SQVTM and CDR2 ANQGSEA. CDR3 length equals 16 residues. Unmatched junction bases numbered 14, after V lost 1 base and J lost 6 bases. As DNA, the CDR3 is TGCAGCGTTGAAGTGGGGGGTAGTGACAGGGTTGATGGCTACACCTTC. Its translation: CSVEVGGSDRVDGYTF.

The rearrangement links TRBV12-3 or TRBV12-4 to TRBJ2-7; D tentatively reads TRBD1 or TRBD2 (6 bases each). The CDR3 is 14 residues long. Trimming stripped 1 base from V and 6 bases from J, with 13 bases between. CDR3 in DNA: TGTGCCAGCAGTTTAGAGGGGGAGGTCAGCGAGCAGTACTTC. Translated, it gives CASSLEGEVSEQYF.

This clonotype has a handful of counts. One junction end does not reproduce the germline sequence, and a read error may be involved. The CDR3 is CASSPLAGDSYEQYF. The CDR3 nucleotides read TGTGCCAGCTCTCCACTAGCGGGTGACTCCTACGAGCAGTACTTC. The chain has TRBV18 and TRBJ2-7; TRBD2 aligns across 9 bases. The germline CDR1 and CDR2 sequences are KGHSH and LQKENI. This CDR3 spans 15 amino acids.

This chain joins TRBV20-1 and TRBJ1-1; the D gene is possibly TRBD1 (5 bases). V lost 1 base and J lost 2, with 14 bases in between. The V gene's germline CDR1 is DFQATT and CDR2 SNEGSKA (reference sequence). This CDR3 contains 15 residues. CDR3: CSARVGAASNTEAFF. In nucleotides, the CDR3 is TGCAGTGCTAGAGTAGGGGCAGCCTCTAACACTGAAGCTTTCTTT.

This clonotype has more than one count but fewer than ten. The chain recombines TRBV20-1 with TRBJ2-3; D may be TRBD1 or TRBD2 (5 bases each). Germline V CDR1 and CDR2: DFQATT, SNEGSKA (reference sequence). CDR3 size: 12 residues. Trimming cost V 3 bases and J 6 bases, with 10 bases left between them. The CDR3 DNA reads TGCAGTGCTAGGGGGGAGCGGGATACGCAGTATTTT. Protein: CSARGERDTQYF.

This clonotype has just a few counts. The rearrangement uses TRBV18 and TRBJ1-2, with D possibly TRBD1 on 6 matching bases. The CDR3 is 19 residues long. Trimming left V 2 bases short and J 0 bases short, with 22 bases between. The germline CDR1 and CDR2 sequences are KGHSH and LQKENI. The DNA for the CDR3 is TGTGCCAGCTCACCAAAGATTCGAACCTCAGGGGATGCTAACTATGGCTACACCTTC. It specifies CASSPKIRTSGDANYGYTF.

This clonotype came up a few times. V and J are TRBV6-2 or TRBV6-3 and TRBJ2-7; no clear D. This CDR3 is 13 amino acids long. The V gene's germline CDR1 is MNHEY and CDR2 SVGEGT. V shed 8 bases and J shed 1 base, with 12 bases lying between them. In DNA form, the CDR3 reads TGTGCCAGCGCCATCCTTGGGTCCTACGAGCAGTACGTC. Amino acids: CASAILGSYEQYV.

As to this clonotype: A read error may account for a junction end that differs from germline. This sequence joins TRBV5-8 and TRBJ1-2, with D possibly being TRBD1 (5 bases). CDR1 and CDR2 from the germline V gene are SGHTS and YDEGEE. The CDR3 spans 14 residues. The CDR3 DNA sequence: TGTGCCAACAGCCAAAAGACAGATAACTATGGCTACACCTTC. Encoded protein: CANSQKTDNYGYTF.

In nucleotides, the CDR3 is TGCAGCTCAACAGGGTCCCTTTCCATATACAATGAGCAGTTCTTC. Translating it yields CSSTGSLSIYNEQFF. This chain uses TRBV29-1 with TRBJ2-1; D may be TRBD1 (6 bases). The CDR3 loop spans 15 amino acids. Between the trimmed V and J ends, which lost 8 bases and 4 bases, there was a span of 21 bases. The germline V gene has CDR1 SQVTM and CDR2 ANQGSEA.

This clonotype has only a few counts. CDR3 loop: CSAFNGQAAPSYEQYF. DNA for the CDR3: TGCAGTGCCTTTAACGGACAGGCGGCCCCGTCCTACGAGCAGTACTTC. The V gene is TRBV20-1, the J gene TRBJ2-7; 7 nucleotides align to TRBD1. Germline CDR1 is DFQATT and CDR2 is SNEGSKA (reference sequence). Trimming took 6 bases from V and 1 from J; bases not matched to a gene: 15. This CDR3 has 16 amino acids.

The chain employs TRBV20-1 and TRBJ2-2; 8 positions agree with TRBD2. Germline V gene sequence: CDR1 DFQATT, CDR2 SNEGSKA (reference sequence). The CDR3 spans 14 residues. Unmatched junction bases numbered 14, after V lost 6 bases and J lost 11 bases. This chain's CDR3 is CSAPAGPAGGELFF. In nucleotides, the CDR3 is TGCAGTGCCCCCGCGGGCCCTGCGGGAGGTGAGCTGTTTTTT.

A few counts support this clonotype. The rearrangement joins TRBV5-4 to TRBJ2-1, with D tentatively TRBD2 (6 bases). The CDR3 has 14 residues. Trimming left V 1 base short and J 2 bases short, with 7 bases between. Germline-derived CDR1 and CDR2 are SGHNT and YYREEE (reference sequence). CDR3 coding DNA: TGTGCCAGCAGCTTGACGGGAGCCTACAATGAGCAGTTCTTC. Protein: CASSLTGAYNEQFF. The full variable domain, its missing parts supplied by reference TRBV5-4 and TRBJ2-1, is ETGVTQSPTHLIKTRGQQVTLRCSSQSGHNTVSWYQQALGQGPQFIFQYYREEENGRGNFPPRFSGLQFPNYSSELNVNALELDDSALYLCASSLTGAYNEQFFGPGTRLTVL.